A selection of T cell receptor beta chains follows, all from one sample in a study of cytomegalovirus exposure and HLA in healthy donors. The repertoire was sequenced with immunoSEQ multiplex PCR; TCRdb's copy has only in-frame clones and lacks some. The repertoire includes around 170,000 clones, 82% of them detected once, and roughly 0.73% sits in the top ten. The sample consisted of PBMCs. The receptors come from a woman aged 18-29 years in good health and CMV-seronegative. The CDR3 runs from the conserved cysteine through the conserved F or W. The order of the fields is clone size, J gene, V gene, D gene, CDR3 protein, CDR3 DNA. A D gene is named only where the DNA matches it firmly. Size is omitted from some rows. Given values are once, few, many or a class for expanded clones.

clone size: NA; J gene: TRBJ2-1; V gene: TRBV2; D gene: TRBD2; CDR3 protein: CASSPSSGRSYNEQFF; CDR3 DNA: TGTGCCAGCAGTCCGTCTAGCGGGCGCTCCTACAATGAGCAGTTCTTC
clone size: NA; J gene: TRBJ2-4; V gene: TRBV19; D gene: TRBD2; CDR3 protein: CASSSPGGGVLRAKNIQYF; CDR3 DNA: TGTGCCAGTAGTAGTCCGGGGGGTGGGGTACTGAGGGCCAAAAACATTCAGTACTTC
clone size: NA; J gene: TRBJ2-7; V gene: TRBV9; D gene: TRBD1; CDR3 protein: CASSVAYRTGPTEQYF; CDR3 DNA: TGTGCCAGCAGCGTAGCTTATAGGACAGGGCCTACCGAGCAGTACTTC
clone size: NA; J gene: TRBJ2-5; V gene: TRBV6-1; D gene: NA; CDR3 protein: CASSPMRDSLETQYF; CDR3 DNA: TGTGCCAGCAGCCCCATGCGGGATTCTTTGGAGACCCAGTACTTC
clone size: NA; J gene: TRBJ2-1; V gene: TRBV7-9; D gene: NA; CDR3 protein: CASSPVMQGLNEQFF; CDR3 DNA: TGTGCCAGCAGCCCAGTGATGCAGGGCCTCAATGAGCAGTTCTTC
clone size: NA; J gene: TRBJ2-1; V gene: TRBV5-1; D gene: TRBD2; CDR3 protein: CASSLVAGANNEQFF; CDR3 DNA: TGCGCCAGCAGCTTAGTAGCGGGAGCCAACAATGAGCAGTTCTTC
clone size: NA; J gene: TRBJ2-1; V gene: TRBV27; D gene: TRBD2; CDR3 protein: CASSFGTSGNEQFF; CDR3 DNA: TGTGCCAGCAGTTTCGGGACTAGCGGCAATGAGCAGTTCTTC
clone size: NA; J gene: TRBJ1-4; V gene: TRBV15; D gene: NA; CDR3 protein: CATSRAGSTNEKLFF; CDR3 DNA: TGTGCCACCAGCAGAGCGGGGTCAACTAATGAAAAACTGTTTTTT
clone size: once; J gene: TRBJ2-5; V gene: TRBV7-9; D gene: NA; CDR3 protein: CASSFLETVKETQYF; CDR3 DNA: TGTGCCAGCAGCTTTCTAGAAACCGTAAAAGAGACCCAGTACTTC
clone size: NA; J gene: TRBJ2-5; V gene: TRBV4-1; D gene: NA; CDR3 protein: CASSRLSVGGPQETQYF; CDR3 DNA: TGCGCCAGCAGCCGATTAAGTGTGGGGGGGCCACAAGAGACCCAGTACTTC
clone size: NA; J gene: TRBJ2-7; V gene: TRBV19; D gene: NA; CDR3 protein: CASSYSGTPHYEQYF; CDR3 DNA: TGTGCCAGTAGTTATTCCGGGACACCGCACTACGAGCAGTACTTC
clone size: NA; J gene: TRBJ2-2; V gene: TRBV5-1; D gene: NA; CDR3 protein: CASSPGPEQGNTGELFF; CDR3 DNA: TGCGCCAGCAGTCCCGGCCCCGAACAGGGAAACACCGGGGAGCTGTTTTTT
clone size: NA; J gene: TRBJ2-1; V gene: TRBV7-6; D gene: TRBD1; CDR3 protein: CASSYAPGGNEQFF; CDR3 DNA: TGTGCCAGCAGCTACGCCCCAGGGGGCAATGAGCAGTTCTTC
clone size: NA; J gene: TRBJ1-2; V gene: TRBV29-1; D gene: NA; CDR3 protein: CSVAQGTSGYTF; CDR3 DNA: TGCAGCGTTGCTCAGGGGACGAGTGGCTACACCTTC
clone size: NA; J gene: TRBJ1-2; V gene: TRBV9; D gene: NA; CDR3 protein: CASSVQENYGYTF; CDR3 DNA: TGTGCCAGCAGCGTACAAGAGAACTATGGCTACACCTTC
clone size: NA; J gene: TRBJ2-1; V gene: TRBV28; D gene: TRBD2; CDR3 protein: CASSRLAASSYNEQFF; CDR3 DNA: TGTGCCAGCAGTCGGCTAGCGGCCAGCTCCTACAATGAGCAGTTCTTC
clone size: NA; J gene: TRBJ1-3; V gene: TRBV19; D gene: NA; CDR3 protein: CASSEDGTPGNTIYF; CDR3 DNA: TGTGCCAGTAGCGAAGACGGGACACCTGGAAACACCATATATTTT
clone size: NA; J gene: TRBJ2-1; V gene: TRBV7-2; D gene: TRBD2; CDR3 protein: CASSWTSGGGNEQFF; CDR3 DNA: TGTGCCAGCAGCTGGACTAGCGGGGGGGGAAATGAGCAGTTCTTC
clone size: NA; J gene: TRBJ2-5; V gene: TRBV2; D gene: NA; CDR3 protein: CASSQVQETQYF; CDR3 DNA: TGTGCCAGCAGTCAGGTACAAGAGACCCAGTACTTC
clone size: NA; J gene: TRBJ2-7; V gene: TRBV5-4; D gene: TRBD1; CDR3 protein: CASGANPGQLWEQYF; CDR3 DNA: TGTGCCAGCGGCGCTAATCCGGGACAGCTGTGGGAGCAGTACTTC
clone size: NA; J gene: TRBJ2-5; V gene: TRBV19; D gene: TRBD1; CDR3 protein: CASTYPRGLGETQYF; CDR3 DNA: TGTGCCAGTACCTACCCCAGGGGGCTGGGGGAGACCCAGTACTTC
clone size: NA; J gene: TRBJ2-2; V gene: TRBV5-1; D gene: TRBD1; CDR3 protein: CASSVTGFGPGELFF; CDR3 DNA: TGCGCCAGCAGCGTGACAGGGTTCGGGCCCGGGGAGCTGTTTTTT
clone size: NA; J gene: TRBJ1-4; V gene: TRBV18; D gene: TRBD1; CDR3 protein: CASSPMTGLGEKLFF; CDR3 DNA: TGTGCCAGCTCACCAATGACAGGGCTTGGTGAAAAACTGTTTTTT
clone size: NA; J gene: TRBJ2-1; V gene: TRBV7-9; D gene: NA; CDR3 protein: CASSFAGTLYNEQFF; CDR3 DNA: TGTGCCAGCAGCTTTGCCGGGACATTGTACAATGAGCAGTTCTTC